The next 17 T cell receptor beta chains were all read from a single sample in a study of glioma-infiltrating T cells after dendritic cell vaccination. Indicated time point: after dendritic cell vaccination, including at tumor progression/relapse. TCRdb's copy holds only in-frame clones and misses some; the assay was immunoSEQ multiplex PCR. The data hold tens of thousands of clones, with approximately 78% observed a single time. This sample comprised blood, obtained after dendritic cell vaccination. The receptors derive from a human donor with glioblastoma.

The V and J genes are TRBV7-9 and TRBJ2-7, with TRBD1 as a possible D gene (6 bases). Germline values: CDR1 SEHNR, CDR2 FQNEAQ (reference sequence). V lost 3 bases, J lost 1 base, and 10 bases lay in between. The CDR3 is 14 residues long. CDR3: CASSLGDTSYEQYF. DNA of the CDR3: TGTGCCAGCAGCTTGGGGGACACTTCCTACGAGCAGTACTTC.

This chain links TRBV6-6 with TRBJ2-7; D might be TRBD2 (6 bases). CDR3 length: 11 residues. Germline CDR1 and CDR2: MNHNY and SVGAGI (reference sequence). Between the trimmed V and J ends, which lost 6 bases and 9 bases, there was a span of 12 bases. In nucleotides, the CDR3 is TGTGCCAGCAGGACCCAGGGAGGGCAGTACGTC. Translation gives CASRTQGGQYV.

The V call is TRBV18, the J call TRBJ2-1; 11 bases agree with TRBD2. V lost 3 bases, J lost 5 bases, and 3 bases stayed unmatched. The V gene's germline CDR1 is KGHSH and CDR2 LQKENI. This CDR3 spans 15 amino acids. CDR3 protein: CASSPGTSGHNEQFF. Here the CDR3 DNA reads TGTGCCAGCTCACCGGGGACTAGCGGCCACAATGAGCAGTTCTTC.

CDR3: CAADGQRTLGGPNTEAFF. In DNA, the CDR3 is TGTGCCGCGGACGGACAGAGAACCCTCGGAGGACCCAACACTGAAGCTTTCTTT. The genes are TRBV7-9 and TRBJ1-1; possibly TRBD1 for D (6 bases). Germline assignment: CDR1 SEHNR and CDR2 FQNEAQ (reference sequence). The CDR3 length is 18 residues. Trimming removed 11 bases at V and 2 bases at J, with 30 bases between.

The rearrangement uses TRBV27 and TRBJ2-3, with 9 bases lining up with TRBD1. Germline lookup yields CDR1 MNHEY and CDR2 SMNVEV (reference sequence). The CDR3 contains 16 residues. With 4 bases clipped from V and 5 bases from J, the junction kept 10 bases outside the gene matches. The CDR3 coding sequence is TGTGCCAGCAGTTCTTTGCCGGGACAGGGTAAAGATACGCAGTATTTT. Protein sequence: CASSSLPGQGKDTQYF.

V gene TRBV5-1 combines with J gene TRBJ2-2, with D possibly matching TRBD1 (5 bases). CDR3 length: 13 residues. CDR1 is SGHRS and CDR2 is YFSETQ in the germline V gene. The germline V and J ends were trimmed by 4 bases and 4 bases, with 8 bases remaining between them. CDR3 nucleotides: TGCGCCAGCAGCCATGGGGCCACCGGGGAGCTGTTTTTT. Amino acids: CASSHGATGELFF.

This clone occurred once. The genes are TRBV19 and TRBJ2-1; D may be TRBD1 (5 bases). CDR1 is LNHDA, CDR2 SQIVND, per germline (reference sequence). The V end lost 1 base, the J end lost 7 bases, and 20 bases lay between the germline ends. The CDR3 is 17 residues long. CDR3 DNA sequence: TGTGCCAGTAGTATAGCTCTGCTGCCCTTAGGGGTGAATGAGCAGTTCTTC. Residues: CASSIALLPLGVNEQFF.

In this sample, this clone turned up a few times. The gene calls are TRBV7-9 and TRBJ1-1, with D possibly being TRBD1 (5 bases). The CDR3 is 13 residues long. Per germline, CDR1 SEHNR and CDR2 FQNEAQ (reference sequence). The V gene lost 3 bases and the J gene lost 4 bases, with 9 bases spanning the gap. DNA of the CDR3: TGTGCCAGCAGCTTTGGGGGGAGCACTGAAGCTTTCTTT. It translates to CASSFGGSTEAFF.

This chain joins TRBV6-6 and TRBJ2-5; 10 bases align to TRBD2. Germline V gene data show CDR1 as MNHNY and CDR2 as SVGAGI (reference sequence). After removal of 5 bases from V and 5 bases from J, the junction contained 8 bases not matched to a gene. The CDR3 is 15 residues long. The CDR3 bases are TGTGCCAGCAGTATCTCAGCGGGAGGGGGTGAGACCCAGTACTTC. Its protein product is CASSISAGGGETQYF.

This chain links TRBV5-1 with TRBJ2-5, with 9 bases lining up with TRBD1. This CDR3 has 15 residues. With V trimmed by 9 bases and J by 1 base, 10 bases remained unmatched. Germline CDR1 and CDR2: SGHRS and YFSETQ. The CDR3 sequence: CATRGTGRSQETQYF. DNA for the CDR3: TGCGCCACCAGGGGGACAGGGCGTTCCCAAGAGACCCAGTACTTC.

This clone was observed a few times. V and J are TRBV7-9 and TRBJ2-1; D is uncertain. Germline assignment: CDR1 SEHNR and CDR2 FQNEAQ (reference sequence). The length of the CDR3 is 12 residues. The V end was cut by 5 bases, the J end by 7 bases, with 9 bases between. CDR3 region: CASSPVANEQFF. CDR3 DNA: TGTGCCAGCAGCCCCGTTGCGAATGAGCAGTTCTTC.

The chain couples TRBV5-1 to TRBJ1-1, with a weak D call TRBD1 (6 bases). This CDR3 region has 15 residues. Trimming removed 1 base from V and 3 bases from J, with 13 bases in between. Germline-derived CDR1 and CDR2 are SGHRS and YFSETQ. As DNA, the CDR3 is TGCGCCAGCAGCTTGTTTGCGGGGGCGGACACTGAAGCTTTCTTT. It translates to CASSLFAGADTEAFF.

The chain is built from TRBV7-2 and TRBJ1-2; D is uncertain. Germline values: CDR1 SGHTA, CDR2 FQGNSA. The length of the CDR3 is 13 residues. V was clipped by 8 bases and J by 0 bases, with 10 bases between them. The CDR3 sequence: CASRLLANYGYTF. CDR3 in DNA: TGTGCCAGCCGACTACTCGCTAACTATGGCTACACCTTC.

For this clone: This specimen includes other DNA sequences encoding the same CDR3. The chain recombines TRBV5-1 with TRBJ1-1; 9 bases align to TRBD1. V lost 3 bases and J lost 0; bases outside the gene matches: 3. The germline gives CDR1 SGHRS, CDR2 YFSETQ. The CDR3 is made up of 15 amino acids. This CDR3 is CASSSRTGVNTEAFF. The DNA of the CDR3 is TGCGCCAGCAGCTCGCGGACAGGGGTGAACACTGAAGCTTTCTTT.

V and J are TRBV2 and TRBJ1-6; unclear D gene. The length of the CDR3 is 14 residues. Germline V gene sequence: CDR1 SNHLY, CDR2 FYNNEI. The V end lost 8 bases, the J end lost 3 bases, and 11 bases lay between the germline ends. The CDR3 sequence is CASGVEGYNSPLHF. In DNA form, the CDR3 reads TGTGCCAGCGGTGTCGAGGGCTATAATTCACCCCTCCACTTT.

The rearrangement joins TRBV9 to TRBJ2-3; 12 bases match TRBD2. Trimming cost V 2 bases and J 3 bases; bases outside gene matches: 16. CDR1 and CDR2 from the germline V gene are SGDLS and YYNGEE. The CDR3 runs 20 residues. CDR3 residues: CASSVDFLAGGPFATDTQYF. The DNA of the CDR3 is TGTGCCAGCAGCGTTGACTTTCTAGCGGGAGGGCCGTTCGCTACAGATACGCAGTATTTT. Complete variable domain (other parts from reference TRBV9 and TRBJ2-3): DSGVTQTPKHLITATGQRVTLRCSPRSGDLSVYWYQQSLDQGLQFLIQYYNGEERAKGNILERFSAQQFPDLHSELNLSSLELGDSALYFCASSVDFLAGGPFATDTQYFGPGTRLTVL.

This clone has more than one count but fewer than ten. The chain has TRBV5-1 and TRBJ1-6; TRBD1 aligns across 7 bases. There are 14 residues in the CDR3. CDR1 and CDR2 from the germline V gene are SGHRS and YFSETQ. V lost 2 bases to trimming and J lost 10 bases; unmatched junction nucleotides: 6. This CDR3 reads CASSFNRGESPLHF. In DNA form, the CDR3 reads TGCGCCAGCAGCTTCAACAGGGGTGAATCACCCCTCCACTTT.